This entry lists 4 T cell receptor beta chains sequenced from one sample in a study of CD8 T cells in ankylosing spondylitis. The antigens of these receptors remain unknown. TCRdb independently ran MiXCR on the 5' RACE reads; one entry per CDR3 protein. The sample has 700,000 or so distinct CDR3 sequences; roughly 20% are singletons. Study results and caveats: Ankylosing spondylitis blood appeared to carry a characteristic TCR beta motif of roughly eight highly homologous variants.

The sequenced sample consisted of blood, either unsorted or a sorted T cell fraction (not recorded which). The receptor source for this set is a male donor with ankylosing spondylitis.

The J gene is TRBJ2-3, the V gene TRBV4-1, with D perhaps matching TRBD2 (8 bases). Trimming removed 4 bases at V and 4 bases at J, with 21 bases between. In germline, CDR1 is MGHRA, CDR2 YSYEKL. This CDR3 is 17 amino acids long. The CDR3 reads CASSPGGPLRGADTQYF. For the CDR3, the DNA is TGCGCCAGCAGCCCAGGGGGGCCACTGCGGGGGGCAGATACGCAGTATTTT.

This clonotype occurred a few times. In DNA form, the CDR3 reads TGTGCCAGCAGCGAGACAGGGGTGACTGAAGCTTTCTTT. Translated, it gives CASSETGVTEAFF. The chain joins TRBV7-9 to TRBJ1-1; 8 bases line up with TRBD1. J gave up 5 bases and V 5 bases, and 4 bases lay outside the gene matches. The CDR3 contains 13 residues. Germline V CDR1 and CDR2: SEHNR, FQNEAQ (reference sequence).

The V gene is TRBV30, the J gene TRBJ2-2, with D possibly being TRBD1 (5 bases). V was shortened by 3 bases and J by 8 bases, with 10 bases between the two germline ends. The germline gives CDR1 GTSNPN, CDR2 SVGIG (reference sequence). The CDR3 length is 12 residues. The CDR3 DNA sequence: TGTGCCTGGAGCCAGGGTAGTGGGGAGCTGTTTTTT. This gives the protein CAWSQGSGELFF.

This clonotype appeared a few times. This chain connects TRBV13 to TRBJ2-2; 12 bases are shared with TRBD1. Per germline, CDR1 PRHDT and CDR2 FYEKMQ (reference sequence). The CDR3 is 15 residues long. Trimming took 5 bases from V and 9 from J; bases not matched to a gene: 7. The CDR3 coding sequence is TGTGCCAGCAGCCTACCGGGACAGGGGGCTTGGGAGCTGTTTTTT. This encodes CASSLPGQGAWELFF.